A single sample is the source of the 23 T cell receptor beta chains below, sequenced in a study of tumor and adjacent non-tumor tissue in lung cancer. Three rounds of nested PCR, following a modified ARM-PCR protocol, produced the TCRbeta library. TCRdb reanalysed the multiplex PCR reads using MiXCR and keeps one entry per CDR3 protein. The profile shows roughly 76,000 distinct CDR3 sequences, around 70% of them singletons. RNA was extracted from bulk tissue without any cell sorting. Material for sequencing was lung tumor tissue. These receptor sequences come from a woman between 65 and 79 years old with non-small cell lung cancer.

V is TRBV11-3 and J is TRBJ2-5; D gene ambiguous. CDR3 length: 13 amino acids. Germline values: CDR1 SGHNT, CDR2 YENEEA. V was shortened by 1 base and J by 3 bases, with 6 bases between the two germline ends. CDR3 residues: CASSLGREETQYF. The CDR3 DNA follows: TGTGCCAGCAGCTTAGGAAGGGAAGAGACCCAGTACTTC.

Turning to this clonotype: Because the CDR3 is missing its conserved closing phenylalanine or tryptophan, this is likely a read error. The rearrangement uses TRBV6-5 and TRBJ1-5; D ambiguous. The CDR3 consists of 13 residues. V was cut by 8 bases and J by 1 base, with 9 bases left in between. CDR1 MNHEY and CDR2 SVGAGI come from the germline V gene. Here the CDR3 reads CASVGYSNQPQHV. CDR3 nucleotides: TGTGCCAGCGTAGGGTACAGCAATCAGCCCCAGCATGTT.

This chain links TRBV19 with TRBJ2-1, with 12 bases lining up with TRBD2. The CDR3 extends over 15 amino acids. Germline CDR1 is LNHDA and CDR2 is SQIVND (reference sequence). V lost 6 bases, J lost 8 bases, and 8 bases stayed unmatched. In DNA form, the CDR3 reads TGTGCCAGTAGCCTGACTAGCGGGAGATGGCATGAGCAGTTCTTC. Its protein product is CASSLTSGRWHEQFF.

At least ten counts were recorded for this clonotype. The chain recombines TRBV5-8 with TRBJ1-2; D might be TRBD1 (6 bases). Trimming pared 4 bases from V and 14 bases from J, leaving 18 bases between. The length of the CDR3 is 12 residues. CDR1 and CDR2 from the germline V gene are SGHTS and YDEGEE. CDR3 residues: CASSPLDGGETF. The CDR3 DNA is TGTGCCAGCAGCCCATTAGATGGGGGCGAAACCTTC.

This clonotype has at least ten counts. J is TRBJ2-7 and V is TRBV28; 7 positions agree with TRBD1. V lost 4 bases to trimming and J lost 5 bases; unmatched junction nucleotides: 11. This CDR3 region has 15 residues. Germline V gives CDR1 MDHEN, CDR2 SYDVKM. Here the CDR3 DNA reads TGTGCCAGCAGTTCCCCGACAGGGAAGGGAGACGAGCAGTACTTC. Translating it yields CASSSPTGKGDEQYF.

This clonotype was seen more than once but under ten times. The gene calls are TRBV5-5 and TRBJ2-1, with 9 bases aligning to TRBD1. The CDR3 consists of 15 residues. Germline-derived CDR1 and CDR2 are SGHKS and YYEKEE (reference sequence). V dropped 3 bases and J dropped 2; count of bases not matched to a gene: 3. The CDR3 DNA reads TGTGCCAGCAGCTACACAGGGGGCCCCTACAATGAGCAGTTCTTC. Translated, it gives CASSYTGGPYNEQFF.

Of note for this clonotype: A read error may account for a junction end that differs from germline. The chain carries TRBV12-3 or TRBV12-4 and TRBJ2-1, with D maybe TRBD2 (5 bases). This CDR3 is built from 13 residues. The chain's CDR3 is CTSSLGVRDEEFF. The CDR3 DNA reads TGTACCAGCAGCTTGGGAGTTCGAGATGAGGAGTTCTTC.

This chain connects TRBV4-2 to TRBJ2-7; tentatively, D is TRBD2 (6 bases). The CDR3 contains 19 residues. Germline loops: CDR1 LGHNA, CDR2 YNFKEQ. V dropped 2 bases and J dropped 0 bases, with 23 bases sitting between them. CDR3 coding DNA: TGTGCCAGCAGCCAAACACATCGGACCGGGACTGGCGGCTCCTACGAGCAGTACTTC. Encoded protein: CASSQTHRTGTGGSYEQYF.

Concerning this clonotype itself: A read error may produce the germline difference seen at one junction end. V usage is TRBV29-1 and J usage is TRBJ1-2; D remains ambiguous. This CDR3 region has 13 residues. Germline assignment: CDR1 SQVTM and CDR2 ANQGSEA. The CDR3 sequence is CIVESADSYGYTF. In nucleotides, the CDR3 is TGCATCGTTGAATCTGCAGACTCCTATGGTTACACCTTC.

This clonotype qualifies as medium-sized (0.01 to 0.1%). The rearrangement links TRBV7-9 to TRBJ2-7; the D gene is possibly TRBD2 (6 bases). Between the trimmed V and J ends, which lost 6 bases and 5 bases, there was a span of 14 bases. CDR1 is SEHNR, CDR2 FQNEAQ, per germline (reference sequence). The CDR3 has 13 residues. The CDR3 coding sequence is TGTGCCAGCAGTGCCGGGGGTGGCCACGAGCAGTACTTC. Translating it yields CASSAGGGHEQYF.

This clonotype has just a few counts. The chain couples TRBV13 to TRBJ2-7, with TRBD2 matching over 8 bases. Germline lookup yields CDR1 PRHDT and CDR2 FYEKMQ (reference sequence). V shed 8 bases and J 5 bases; nucleotides not matched to a gene: 8. The CDR3 totals 13 residues. The CDR3 nucleotides read TGTGCCAGCGGGGCGTTAGCGGGGCACGAGCAGTACTTC. It translates to CASGALAGHEQYF. Supplemented by reference TRBV13 and TRBJ2-7, the full variable domain reads AAGVIQSPRHLIKEKRETATLKCYPIPRHDTVYWYQQGPGQDPQFLISFYEKMQSDKGSIPDRFSAQQFSDYHSELNMSSLELGDSALYFCASGALAGHEQYFGPGTRLTVT.

Concerning this clonotype itself: A junction end diverges from the germline sequence, so it may reflect a read error. The rearrangement links TRBV29-1 to TRBJ1-1; TRBD1 is a possible D gene (5 bases). Germline CDR1 and CDR2: SQVTM and ANQGSEA. The CDR3 consists of 12 residues. The CDR3 sequence is CSVDPGNTGACF. CDR3 nucleotide sequence: TGCAGCGTTGATCCAGGGAACACTGGAGCTTGCTTT.

Points on this clonotype: At one end, the junction sequence differs from germline, possibly due to a read error. The chain recombines TRBV30 with TRBJ2-6, with 7 positions matching TRBD1. CDR1 is GTSNPN and CDR2 is SVGIG in the germline V gene (reference sequence). The CDR3 has 15 residues. CDR3 protein: CGWSGTATGANVLTF. The CDR3 DNA is TGTGGCTGGAGTGGGACAGCAACTGGGGCCAACGTCCTGACTTTC.

A note on this clonotype: A much more abundant neighbour one base away suggests this may be a read error. The chain employs TRBV28 and TRBJ1-1; D may be TRBD1 (6 bases). Trimming shortened V by 4 bases and J by 5 bases, and 20 bases separated the two germline ends. From germline, CDR1 is MDHEN and CDR2 SYDVKM. The length of the CDR3 is 16 residues. The CDR3 reads CASSSHELGARTEAFF. The DNA of the CDR3 is TGTGCCAGCAGTTCGCACGAACTGGGGGCACGGACTGAAGCTTTCTTT.

As regards this clonotype: The conserved phenylalanine or tryptophan is not found at the CDR3 terminus, so this likely reflects a read error. It is unclear where the CDR3 begins or ends on the DNA, so no DNA is shown, and the CDR3 is as TCRdb lists it. The chain carries TRBV29-1 and TRBJ1-1. CDR1 is SQVTM, CDR2 ANQGSEA, per germline. The CDR3 spans 13 residues, counting both ends. The CDR3 loop reads CSIDASYGAEALS.

As concerns this clonotype: Germline and junction disagree at one end, which may indicate a read error. This chain uses TRBV7-8 with TRBJ2-2; D possibly matches TRBD1 or TRBD2 (5 bases each). This CDR3 comprises 15 residues. The germline V gene encodes CDR1 SGHVS and CDR2 FQNEAQ. In DNA, the CDR3 is TGTGCCAGCAGCTTAGCCGGGACGAACACCGTGGAGCTGTTTTTT. Its translation: CASSLAGTNTVELFF.

A word on this clonotype: A much larger clone lies one base from this, so it may be a read error. V is TRBV28 and J is TRBJ1-5, with 7 bases matching TRBD1. The germline V gene encodes CDR1 MDHEN and CDR2 SYDVKM. This CDR3 comprises 15 residues. The CDR3 nucleotides read TGTGCCGGCAGTCCCCAGACAGGGCTCAATCAGCCCCAGCATTTT. This translates into CAGSPQTGLNQPQHF.

V usage is TRBV6-1 and J usage is TRBJ2-1; perhaps TRBD2 as D (5 bases). V dropped 10 bases and J dropped 6 bases, with 16 bases sitting between them. The CDR3 covers 13 residues. Germline CDR1 MNHNS, CDR2 SASEGT. In nucleotides, the CDR3 is TGTGCCACCACCACTGGAGGCTTCAATGAGCAGTTCTTC. This sequence encodes CATTTGGFNEQFF.

Note on this clonotype: The CDR3 ends on some other residue instead of the conserved phenylalanine or tryptophan, so this is likely a read error. V and J are TRBV6-2 or TRBV6-3 and TRBJ2-2; D is unclear. The CDR3 totals 14 residues. The V gene's germline CDR1 is MNHEY and CDR2 SVGEGT. The ends were cut back, 7 bases at V and 9 bases at J, with 18 bases in the middle. This chain's CDR3 is CASTITARPRELFL. As DNA, the CDR3 is TGTGCCAGCACCATAACCGCGCGGCCCAGGGAGCTGTTTTTA.

Remarks on this clonotype: A much larger clone differs by one base, so this may be a read error. The chain combines TRBV20-1 with TRBJ1-1, with 7 bases fitting TRBD1. The junction had 7 bases not matched to a gene; V was cut back by 6 bases and J by 0 bases. From germline, CDR1 is DFQATT and CDR2 SNEGSKA (reference sequence). CDR3 length: 14 amino acids. The CDR3 here is CSAIGTAVNTEAFF. The CDR3 DNA follows: TGCAGTGCAATAGGGACAGCGGTGAACACTGAAGCTTTCTTT.

The sample holds one count of this clonotype. Relative to the germline gene, one junction end is altered; a read error may explain this. The V call is TRBV11-1, the J call TRBJ2-1, with TRBD2 matching over 8 bases. CDR3 length: 16 residues. The germline V gene has CDR1 SGHAT and CDR2 FQDESV (reference sequence). The CDR3: CASSSALAGLYSEQFF. CDR3 coding DNA: TGTGCTAGCAGCTCAGCCCTAGCGGGCCTGTACAGTGAGCAGTTCTTC.

The chain links TRBV2 to TRBJ2-3; a possible D gene is TRBD2 (5 bases). The ends were cut back, 7 bases at V and 2 bases at J, with 10 bases in the middle. Germline V gene sequence: CDR1 SNHLY, CDR2 FYNNEI. CDR3 length: 13 residues. CDR3 protein: CASKGRVTDTQYF. In DNA, the CDR3 is TGTGCCAGCAAAGGGAGAGTCACAGATACGCAGTATTTT.

In the case of this clonotype: At one end, the junction sequence differs from germline, possibly due to a read error. The gene calls are TRBV29-1 and TRBJ1-5, with unresolved D. The CDR3 runs 13 residues. CDR1 is SQVTM, CDR2 ANQGSEA, per germline. The CDR3 reads CSVEVGRNRPQHF. The CDR3 DNA follows: TGCAGCGTTGAAGTTGGCAGGAATCGGCCCCAGCATTTT.